This T cell receptor beta chain was identified in a study of T cell changes during pregnancy in multiple sclerosis. This clone was observed a single time. Generated by immunoSEQ multiplex PCR, the TCRdb table keeps only in-frame clones and is missing some. The repertoire holds some 38,000 clones, with 90% to 95% as singletons. This sequence originates from a female donor in good health, enrolled as a control in a pregnancy study. The sequences come from CD4+ T cells from peripheral blood mononuclear cells, collected in the third trimester of pregnancy.

The chain's CDR3 is CASSGFSGTGSTGGQPQHF. The CDR3 DNA follows: TGTGCCAGCAGCGGATTTTCCGGGACAGGGTCAACGGGAGGTCAGCCCCAGCATTTT. The rearrangement joins TRBV7-8 to TRBJ1-5; 9 bases match TRBD1. Germline loops: CDR1 SGHVS, CDR2 FQNEAQ. There are 19 residues in the CDR3. J was trimmed by 6 bases and V by 5 bases; bases with no gene match: 20.